This T cell receptor (beta chain) was sequenced during a study of spatial heterogeneity in lung cancer. Broader study findings: How many expanded intratumoral alpha and beta TCRs were present tracked the tumor mutation count, which was a count of nonsynonymous mutations.

Time point specified: sample taken at primary tumor resection. Samples came from 65 to 75 TRACERx patients with untreated early-stage lung cancer. The study sequenced unsorted whole RNA from tumor, nontumor lung or frozen PBMC. Carried by each TCR cDNA molecule was a unique molecular identifier. TCRdb ran MiXCR on the 5' RACE reads and lists one entry per CDR3 protein. The data hold thousands of distinct CDR3 sequences, with around 15% observed a single time. In its sample, this clonotype was seen many times. Its antigen is not known. This CDR3 spans 13 amino acids. Germline CDR1 MNHNS, CDR2 SASEGT. With 3 bases removed from V and 4 bases from J, the gap between germline ends came to 7 bases.

The material was lung tumor tissue, obtained at surgery. This clonotype was sampled from a male donor with early-stage non-small cell lung cancer. The chain uses TRBV6-1 and TRBJ1-5; no firm D call. This CDR3 reads CASSDTPNQPQHF. The CDR3, as DNA: TGTGCCAGCAGTGATACGCCGAATCAGCCCCAGCATTTT.